The rows below give T cell receptor beta chains drawn from one sample of a study of T cell responses to AZD1222 COVID-19 vaccine. Sequencing used immunoSEQ multiplex PCR; TCRdb keeps in-frame clones, though not all of them. The sample holds over 100,000 clones; approximately 91% are singletons and the top ten take around a sixth. This specimen was peripheral blood, taken on day 0 of AZD1222 vaccination. The receptors shown here come from an adult in good health. Each CDR3 is given with its conserved first and last residue. D genes are given only for firm matches. Clone size appears in some rows only: once, few, many, or a class for an expanded clone.

V gene	J gene	clone size	D gene	CDR3 protein	CDR3 DNA
TRBV5-1	TRBJ1-5	.	.	CASSLEGLQPQHF	TGCGCCAGCAGCTTGGAGGGTCTTCAGCCCCAGCATTTT
TRBV18	TRBJ2-2	.	TRBD1	CASVPYRGHTGELFF	TGTGCCAGTGTTCCTTACAGGGGCCACACCGGGGAGCTGTTTTTT
TRBV3-1/TRBV3-2	TRBJ2-3	.	TRBD2	CASSQDRASGDTQYF	TGTGCCAGCAGCCAAGATCGAGCTAGCGGAGATACGCAGTATTTT
TRBV6-6	TRBJ2-3	.	.	CASSRQDGRSDTQYF	TGTGCCAGCAGCCGGCAGGACGGTCGTTCAGATACGCAGTATTTT
TRBV7-2	TRBJ2-1	once	.	CASSSPILALQFF	TGTGCCAGCAGCTCCCCGATTCTAGCGTTACAGTTCTTC
TRBV5-6	TRBJ2-7	.	TRBD1	CASSLSTRQGSYEQYF	TGTGCCAGCAGCTTGTCCACGCGACAGGGGTCCTACGAGCAGTACTTC
TRBV7-6	TRBJ1-1	.	.	CASSFGQGNGYTEAFF	TGTGCCAGCAGCTTTGGGCAGGGAAATGGTTACACTGAAGCTTTCTTT
TRBV2	TRBJ1-6	.	TRBD1	CASSAGTGGPGGDSPLHF	TGTGCCAGCAGTGCAGGGACAGGGGGCCCAGGAGGGGATTCACCCCTCCACTTT
TRBV5-1	TRBJ1-2	.	.	CASSLDGTNYGYTF	TGCGCCAGCAGCTTGGACGGAACGAACTATGGCTACACCTTC
TRBV7-8	TRBJ2-3	once	.	CASSLVRISTDTQYF	TGTGCCAGCAGCTTAGTTAGGATCAGCACAGATACGCAGTATTTT
TRBV5-1	TRBJ2-7	.	.	CASSLLSSGEQYF	TGCGCCAGCAGCTTGCTATCCTCAGGTGAGCAGTACTTC
TRBV7-8	TRBJ1-1	.	.	CASSFRDGNTEAFF	TGTGCCAGCAGCTTTAGGGATGGGAATACTGAAGCTTTCTTT
TRBV6-5	TRBJ1-1	.	TRBD1	CASSLDRVDTEAFF	TGTGCCAGCTCCTTGGACAGGGTTGACACTGAAGCTTTCTTT
TRBV29-1	TRBJ2-1	.	TRBD1	CSATDREQFF	TGCAGCGCGACGGACAGGGAGCAGTTCTTC
TRBV5-6	TRBJ1-6	.	.	CASSHRRNSPLHF	TGTGCCAGCAGCCACAGGAGGAATTCACCCCTCCACTTT
TRBV6-5	TRBJ1-4	once	.	CASSYSGTGDEKLFF	TGTGCCAGCAGTTACTCCGGGACCGGGGATGAAAAACTGTTTTTT
TRBV6-5	TRBJ2-2	.	.	CASSRDLAGELFF	TGTGCCAGCAGTCGGGACTTGGCCGGGGAGCTGTTTTTT
TRBV6-5	TRBJ2-5	.	TRBD2	CASSYGGGAETQYF	TGTGCCAGCAGTTACGGCGGGGGGGCGGAGACCCAGTACTTC
TRBV5-6	TRBJ1-2	.	.	CASSQGGGLRGYTF	TGTGCCAGCAGTCAAGGCGGGGGGCTGAGAGGCTACACCTTC
TRBV4-1	TRBJ1-1	once	TRBD1	CASSQEPPTGRNTEAFF	TGCGCCAGCAGCCAAGAACCTCCGACAGGGAGGAACACTGAAGCTTTCTTT
TRBV4-2	TRBJ1-2	once	.	CASSQALAIGGGYTF	TGTGCCAGCAGCCAAGCGTTGGCGATCGGGGGCGGCTACACCTTC
TRBV7-3	TRBJ2-5	.	TRBD2	CASSQGTSGRETQYF	TGTGCCAGCAGCCAAGGGACTAGCGGGAGGGAGACCCAGTACTTC
TRBV12-3/TRBV12-4	TRBJ2-2	.	.	CAIPDRPGELFF	TGTGCCATCCCCGACAGACCCGGGGAGCTGTTTTTT